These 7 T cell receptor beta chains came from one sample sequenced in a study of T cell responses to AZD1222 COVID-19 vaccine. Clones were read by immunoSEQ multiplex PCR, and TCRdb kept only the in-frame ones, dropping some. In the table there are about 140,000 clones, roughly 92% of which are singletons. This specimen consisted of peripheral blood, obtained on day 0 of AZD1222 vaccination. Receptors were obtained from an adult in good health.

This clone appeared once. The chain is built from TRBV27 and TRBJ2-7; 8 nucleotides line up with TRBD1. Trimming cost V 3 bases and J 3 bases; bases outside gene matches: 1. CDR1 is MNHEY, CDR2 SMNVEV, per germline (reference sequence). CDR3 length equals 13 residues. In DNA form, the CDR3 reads TGTGCCAGCAGTTTCGGACAGGGCTACGAGCAGTACTTC. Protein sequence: CASSFGQGYEQYF.

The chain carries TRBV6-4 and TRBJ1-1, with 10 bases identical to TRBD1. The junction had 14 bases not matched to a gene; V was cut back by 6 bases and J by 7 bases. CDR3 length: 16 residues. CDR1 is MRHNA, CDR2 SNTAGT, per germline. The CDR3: CASRKVPGQGTNEAFF. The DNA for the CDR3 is TGTGCCAGCAGAAAAGTTCCGGGACAGGGGACCAATGAAGCTTTCTTT.

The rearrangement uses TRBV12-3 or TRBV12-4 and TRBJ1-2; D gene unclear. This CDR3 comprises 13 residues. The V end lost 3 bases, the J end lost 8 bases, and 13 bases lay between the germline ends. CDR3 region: CASSFTPTGGYTF. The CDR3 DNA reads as TGTGCCAGCAGTTTTACCCCCACGGGAGGCTACACCTTC.

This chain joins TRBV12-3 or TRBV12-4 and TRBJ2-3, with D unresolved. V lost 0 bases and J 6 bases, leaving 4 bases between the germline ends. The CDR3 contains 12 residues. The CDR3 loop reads CASSLAVDTQYF. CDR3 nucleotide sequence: TGTGCCAGCAGTTTAGCGGTCGATACGCAGTATTTT.

CDR3 bases: TGTGCCAGCAGCCAAGATCTTGCCCAGCCAGGCTATGGCTACACCTTC. This gives the protein CASSQDLAQPGYGYTF. The genes are TRBV3-1 (or the pseudogene TRBV3-2) and TRBJ1-2, with D unresolved. The CDR3 runs to 16 residues. Germline V gene data show CDR1 as LGHDT and CDR2 as YNNKEL (reference sequence). Trimming took 0 bases from V and 4 from J, leaving 15 bases between them.

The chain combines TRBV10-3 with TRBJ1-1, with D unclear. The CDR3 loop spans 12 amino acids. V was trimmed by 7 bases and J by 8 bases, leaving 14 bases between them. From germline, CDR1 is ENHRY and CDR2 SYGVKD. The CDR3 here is CAIKGLLKEAFF. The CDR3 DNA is TGTGCCATCAAGGGTCTCCTAAAGGAAGCTTTCTTT.

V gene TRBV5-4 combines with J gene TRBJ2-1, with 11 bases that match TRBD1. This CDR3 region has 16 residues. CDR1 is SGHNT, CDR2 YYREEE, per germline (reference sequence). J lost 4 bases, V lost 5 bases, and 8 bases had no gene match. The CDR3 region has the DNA TGTGCCAGCAGTACGGGACAGGGGGTGTCTTACAATGAGCAGTTCTTC. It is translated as CASSTGQGVSYNEQFF.